In this sample, the clone carrying this TCR beta chain is medium-sized. What it binds is unknown. This entry belongs to a study of T cells in localized non-small cell lung cancer. Sequenced by immunoSEQ multiplex PCR; TCRdb stores in-frame clones only, minus some. The sample has 20,000 to 30,000 clones, approximately 83% seen once; the top ten hold nearly 5%. Study-level findings and limits: Longer overall survival was associated with a higher density of T cells in the blood. It was uninvolved adjacent lung that showed the highest T cell clonality, exceeding tumor.

The clonotype comes from a man between 35 and 75 years old with stage II lung adenocarcinoma. Material: PBMCs, obtained before any cancer treatment.

DNA of the CDR3: TGTGCCACCAGCAGGGGGGCTGGGGACAATGAGCAGTTCTTC. Protein: CATSRGAGDNEQFF. The rearrangement joins TRBV15 to TRBJ2-1, with a possible D match to TRBD1 (6 bases). This CDR3 spans 14 amino acids. Between the trimmed V and J ends, which lost 3 bases and 5 bases, there was a span of 11 bases. Germline CDR1 and CDR2: LNHNV and YYDKDF (reference sequence).